The 23 T cell receptor beta chains listed next were all sequenced from one sample in a study of OX40 agonist ivuxolimab in advanced cancers. Clones were sequenced by immunoSEQ multiplex PCR, and TCRdb holds only the in-frame ones, with some missing. The data hold tens of thousands of clones, with approximately 81% observed a single time. The sequenced sample was CD4+ or CD8+ T cells sorted from blood, obtained in a trial of the OX40 agonist ivuxolimab. Source of these receptors: an adult with an advanced solid tumor such as melanoma, head and neck, liver or kidney cancer.

The chain uses TRBV6-5 and TRBJ2-2; D possibly matches TRBD1 or TRBD2 (6 bases each). Trimming took off 4 bases at V and 4 bases at J, with 13 bases between the two ends. The CDR3 consists of 15 residues. Looked up from germline, CDR1 is MNHEY and CDR2 is SVGAGI. DNA of the CDR3: TGTGCCAGCAGTTGGTTGGGGGGCGGCACCGGGGAGCTGTTTTTT. This encodes CASSWLGGGTGELFF.

This rearrangement joins TRBV18 to TRBJ1-3, with TRBD1 as a possible D gene (6 bases). The CDR3 spans 18 residues. CDR1 KGHSH and CDR2 LQKENI come from the germline V gene. Trimming left V 0 bases short and J 0 bases short, with 15 bases between. The CDR3 bases are TGTGCCAGCTCACCACCCAACAGGGTACAAATCTCTGGAAACACCATATATTTT. Amino acids: CASSPPNRVQISGNTIYF.

The chain links TRBV29-1 to TRBJ2-7; 11 bases map to TRBD1. V gave up 6 bases and J gave up 2 bases; unmatched junction bases: 6. CDR1 and CDR2 (germline): SQVTM, ANQGSEA. The CDR3 sequence is 14 residues long. In DNA form, the CDR3 reads TGCAGCGTCCGCCTGGGACAGGGGGCCTACGAGCAGTACTTC. Protein product: CSVRLGQGAYEQYF.

Only one count was recorded for this clone. This chain joins TRBV14 and TRBJ2-7; 7 bases are a match to TRBD2. The V and J ends lost 0 bases and 2 bases, in that order; junction bases with no gene match: 4. From germline, CDR1 is SGHDN and CDR2 FVKESK. This CDR3 comprises 15 residues. CDR3 coding DNA: TGTGCCAGCAGCCAAGATCGGGGGAGGGCCTACGAGCAGTACTTC. Translating gives CASSQDRGRAYEQYF.

The J gene is TRBJ2-2, the V gene TRBV9; D unresolved. V shed 0 bases and J shed 6 bases, with 9 bases lying between them. Germline lookup yields CDR1 SGDLS and CDR2 YYNGEE. This CDR3 region has 14 residues. The CDR3 DNA reads as TGTGCCAGCAGCGTAGACCCTGATGCCGGGGAGCTGTTTTTT. It codes for CASSVDPDAGELFF.

V and J are TRBV9 and TRBJ2-1, with 8 bases fitting TRBD1. J lost 7 bases, V lost 5 bases, and 14 bases had no gene match. The CDR3 consists of 16 residues. Germline V gene lookup returns CDR1 SGDLS and CDR2 YYNGEE. In nucleotides, the CDR3 is TGTGCCAGCAGGAAGATAGAGGACAGGGCGGATAATGAGCAGTTCTTC. It is translated as CASRKIEDRADNEQFF.

The genes are TRBV19 and TRBJ2-5; TRBD1 aligns across 7 bases. The V and J ends lost 5 bases and 4 bases, in that order; junction bases with no gene match: 7. The CDR3 contains 14 residues. Per the germline V gene, CDR1 is LNHDA and CDR2 is SQIVND (reference sequence). In DNA form, the CDR3 reads TGTGCCAGTAGTCCAACGACAGGGCGAGAGACCCAGTACTTC. Translated: CASSPTTGRETQYF.

This clone was seen a few times. The chain employs TRBV7-8 and TRBJ1-1; D is unresolved. Germline CDR1 SGHVS, CDR2 FQNEAQ. V was pared by 2 bases and J by 5 bases, with 9 bases between. CDR3 length equals 13 residues. CDR3 sequence (DNA): TGTGCCAGCAGCTTATACTTGGGAACTGAAGCTTTCTTT. Protein sequence: CASSLYLGTEAFF.

This chain joins TRBV6-6 and TRBJ2-7, with D possibly being TRBD1 (5 bases). Between the trimmed V and J ends, which lost 5 bases and 0 bases, there was a span of 8 bases. The germline gives CDR1 MNHNY, CDR2 SVGAGI (reference sequence). The CDR3 length is 13 residues. CDR3 amino acids: CASSQTVSYEQYF. DNA for the CDR3: TGTGCCAGCAGTCAGACAGTCTCCTACGAGCAGTACTTC.

This rearrangement joins TRBV18 to TRBJ2-5; 10 bases are a match to TRBD2. The CDR3 consists of 16 residues. CDR1 is KGHSH, CDR2 LQKENI, per germline. The ends lost 4 bases at V and 5 bases at J; junction bases unmatched: 10. CDR3 in amino acids: CASSLPSGRGAETQYF. CDR3 DNA: TGTGCCAGCTCACTCCCTAGCGGGAGAGGAGCGGAGACCCAGTACTTC.

In this sample, this clone turned up a few times. This rearrangement joins TRBV29-1 to TRBJ2-4, with D possibly matching TRBD2 (6 bases). Germline V gene lookup returns CDR1 SQVTM and CDR2 ANQGSEA. The V end was cut by 6 bases, the J end by 0 bases, with 24 bases between. The CDR3 sequence is 18 residues long. The CDR3 reads CSVNRDPGVILAKNIQYF. The DNA for the CDR3 is TGCAGCGTGAACCGGGACCCGGGGGTGATACTAGCCAAAAACATTCAGTACTTC.

The rearrangement links TRBV5-4 to TRBJ2-1; TRBD2 agrees at 15 bases. CDR1 is SGHNT, CDR2 YYREEE, per germline (reference sequence). The J segment lost 9 bases and the V segment lost 5 bases, leaving 6 bases of the junction unmatched. This CDR3 region has 15 residues. In DNA form, the CDR3 reads TGTGCCAGCAGAGGACTAGCGGGGGGGATCGGTGAGCAGTTCTTC. It encodes CASRGLAGGIGEQFF.

In DNA form, the CDR3 reads TGTGCCAGCAGTCCCGGGACAGGGGGCTTCGGGGAGCTGTTTTTT. As protein: CASSPGTGGFGELFF. V and J are TRBV13 and TRBJ2-2; 12 bases match TRBD1. Germline loops: CDR1 PRHDT, CDR2 FYEKMQ (reference sequence). The CDR3 has 15 amino acids. Trimming at V came to 6 bases and at J to 7 bases, leaving 6 bases not matched to a gene. The whole variable domain, remainder taken from reference TRBV13 and TRBJ2-2, is AAGVIQSPRHLIKEKRETATLKCYPIPRHDTVYWYQQGPGQDPQFLISFYEKMQSDKGSIPDRFSAQQFSDYHSELNMSSLELGDSALYFCASSPGTGGFGELFFGEGSRLTVL.

The chain links TRBV14 to TRBJ2-1, with D possibly TRBD2 on 5 matching bases. The germline CDR1 and CDR2 sequences are SGHDN and FVKESK. Trimming shortened V by 3 bases and J by 0 bases, and 6 bases separated the two germline ends. This CDR3 has 14 amino acids. The CDR3 DNA follows: TGTGCCAGCAGCCAGGGGAGCTCCTACAATGAGCAGTTCTTC. Residues: CASSQGSSYNEQFF.

The rearrangement uses TRBV6-5 and TRBJ1-1; no clear D gene. CDR1 and CDR2 from the germline V gene are MNHEY and SVGAGI. Trimming took off 6 bases at V and 4 bases at J, with 9 bases between the two ends. This CDR3 contains 12 residues. CDR3 DNA: TGTGCCAGCAGCGGAGCCTCCACTGAAGCTTTCTTT. It encodes CASSGASTEAFF.

The chain employs TRBV7-8 and TRBJ2-3, with 12 bases identical to TRBD2. Germline V gene sequence: CDR1 SGHVS, CDR2 FQNEAQ. This CDR3 is 15 amino acids long. The ends lost 5 bases at V and 3 bases at J; junction bases unmatched: 3. The CDR3 DNA is TGTGCCAGCAGCATCGGACTAGCGGGGACAGATACGCAGTATTTT. Translating gives CASSIGLAGTDTQYF. The full variable domain, with the rest looked up from reference TRBV7-8 and TRBJ2-3, is GAGVSQSPRYKVAKRGQDVALRCDPISGHVSLFWYQQALGQGPEFLTYFQNEAQLDKSGLPSDRFFAERPEGSVSTLKIQRTQQEDSAVYLCASSIGLAGTDTQYFGPGTRLTVL.

This sequence joins TRBV28 and TRBJ2-6; 9 bases map to TRBD1. Germline assignment: CDR1 MDHEN and CDR2 SYDVKM. V lost 6 bases to trimming and J lost 2 bases; unmatched junction nucleotides: 11. The CDR3 length is 18 residues. The CDR3 DNA reads as TGTGCCAGCAGAGAGGGGGGACAGGGAGGGACTGGGGCCAACGTCCTGACTTTC. Translation gives CASREGGQGGTGANVLTF.

This clone was seen just once. The chain uses TRBV18 and TRBJ2-1; 7 bases map to TRBD2. V lost 2 bases and J lost 5; bases outside the gene matches: 3. Germline-derived CDR1 and CDR2 are KGHSH and LQKENI. This CDR3 is 14 amino acids long. DNA of the CDR3: TGTGCCAGCTCACCAGGGCTAGCGGACAATGAGCAGTTCTTC. Protein product: CASSPGLADNEQFF.

This rearrangement joins TRBV5-6 to TRBJ2-5; TRBD1 or TRBD2 may be the D gene (6 bases each). This CDR3 has 15 amino acids. Trimming removed 3 bases at V and 4 bases at J, with 16 bases between. Germline CDR1 and CDR2: SGHDT and YYEEEE. CDR3 region: CASSYGAGGGETQYF. CDR3 nucleotide sequence: TGTGCCAGCAGCTATGGTGCTGGAGGGGGAGAGACCCAGTACTTC.

The J gene is TRBJ1-6, the V gene TRBV5-1; D not certain. V lost 0 bases and J 10 bases, leaving 14 bases between the germline ends. The CDR3 spans 15 residues. Germline loops: CDR1 SGHRS, CDR2 YFSETQ. CDR3 sequence: CASSLDGGKGSPLHF. CDR3 nucleotides: TGCGCCAGCAGCTTGGACGGCGGGAAGGGCTCACCCCTCCACTTT. Supplemented by reference TRBV5-1 and TRBJ1-6, the full variable domain reads KAGVTQTPRYLIKTRGQQVTLSCSPISGHRSVSWYQQTPGQGLQFLFEYFSETQRNKGNFPGRFSGRQFSNSRSEMNVSTLELGDSALYLCASSLDGGKGSPLHFGNGTRLTVT.

This clone was counted once. V usage is TRBV4-1 and J usage is TRBJ1-3, with D possibly matching TRBD1 (5 bases). The CDR3 sequence is 16 residues long. CDR1 is MGHRA and CDR2 is YSYEKL in the germline V gene. V lost 4 bases, J lost 0 bases, and 13 bases lay in between. The CDR3 is CASSLRDGPSGNTIYF. The CDR3 DNA sequence: TGCGCCAGCAGCCTTAGGGACGGACCCTCTGGAAACACCATATATTTT.

The gene calls are TRBV5-4 and TRBJ2-1, with 9 bases fitting TRBD1. With V trimmed by 4 bases and J by 1 base, 12 bases remained unmatched. CDR1 and CDR2 (germline): SGHNT, YYREEE (reference sequence). CDR3 length: 18 amino acids. As DNA, the CDR3 is TGTGCCAGCAGCCCCTCCCTCGCCGACAGGGGGTCCTACAATGAGCAGTTCTTC. It yields the protein CASSPSLADRGSYNEQFF.

The chain's CDR3 is CASSWSRASGNNEQFF. CDR3 bases: TGTGCCAGCAGTTGGTCGCGGGCTAGCGGAAACAATGAGCAGTTCTTC. This chain uses TRBV25-1 with TRBJ2-1; TRBD2 agrees at 7 bases. Losses at the gene ends were 5 bases for V and 5 bases for J; bases not matched to a gene: 12. Looked up from germline, CDR1 is MGHDK and CDR2 is SYGVNS. The CDR3 totals 16 residues.